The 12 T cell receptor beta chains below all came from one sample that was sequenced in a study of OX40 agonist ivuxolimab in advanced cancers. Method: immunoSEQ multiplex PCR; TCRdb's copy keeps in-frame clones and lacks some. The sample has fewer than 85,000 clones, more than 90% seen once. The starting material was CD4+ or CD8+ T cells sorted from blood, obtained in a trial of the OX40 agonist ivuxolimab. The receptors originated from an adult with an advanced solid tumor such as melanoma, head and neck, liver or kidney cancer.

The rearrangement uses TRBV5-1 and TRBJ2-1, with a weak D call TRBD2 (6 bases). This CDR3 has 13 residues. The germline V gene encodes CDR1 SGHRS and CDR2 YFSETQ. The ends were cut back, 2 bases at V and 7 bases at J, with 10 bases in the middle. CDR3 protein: CASSFGTGNEQFF. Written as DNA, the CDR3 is TGCGCCAGCAGCTTCGGGACTGGTAATGAGCAGTTCTTC. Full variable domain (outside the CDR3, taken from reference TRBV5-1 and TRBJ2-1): KAGVTQTPRYLIKTRGQQVTLSCSPISGHRSVSWYQQTPGQGLQFLFEYFSETQRNKGNFPGRFSGRQFSNSRSEMNVSTLELGDSALYLCASSFGTGNEQFFGPGTRLTVL.

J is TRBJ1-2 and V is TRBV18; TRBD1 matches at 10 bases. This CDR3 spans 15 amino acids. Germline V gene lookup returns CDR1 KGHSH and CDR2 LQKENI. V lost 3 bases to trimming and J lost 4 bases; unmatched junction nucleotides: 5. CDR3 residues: CASSPPGQGSYGYTF. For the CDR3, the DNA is TGTGCCAGCTCACCTCCGGGACAGGGGAGCTATGGCTACACCTTC.

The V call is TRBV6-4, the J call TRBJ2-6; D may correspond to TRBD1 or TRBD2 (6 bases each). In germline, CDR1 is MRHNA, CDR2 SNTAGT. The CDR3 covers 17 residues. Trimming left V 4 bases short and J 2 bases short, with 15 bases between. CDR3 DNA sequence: TGTGCCAGCAGTGGCCCCCCGGGGGACACTGGGGCCAACGTCCTGACTTTC. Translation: CASSGPPGDTGANVLTF.

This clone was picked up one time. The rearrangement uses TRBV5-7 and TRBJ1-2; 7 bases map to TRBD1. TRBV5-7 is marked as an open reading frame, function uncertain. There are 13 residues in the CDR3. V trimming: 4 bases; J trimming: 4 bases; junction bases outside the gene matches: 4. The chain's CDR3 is CASSPAGGYGYTF. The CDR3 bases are TGTGCCAGCAGCCCCGCAGGGGGCTATGGCTACACCTTC.

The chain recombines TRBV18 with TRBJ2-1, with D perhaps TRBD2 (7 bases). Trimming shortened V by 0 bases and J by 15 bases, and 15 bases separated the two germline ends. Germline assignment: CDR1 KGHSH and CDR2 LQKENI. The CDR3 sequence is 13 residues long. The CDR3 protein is CASSPPEGGAPFF. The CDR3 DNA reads TGTGCCAGCTCACCACCGGAAGGGGGGGCGCCGTTCTTC.

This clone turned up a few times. The CDR3 here is CASSSSGALVNTEAFF. CDR3 DNA sequence: TGTGCCAGCAGTTCAAGCGGGGCCCTGGTCAACACTGAAGCTTTCTTT. The chain employs TRBV7-2 and TRBJ1-1; a possible D gene is TRBD1 (5 bases). CDR3 length: 16 residues. The V end was cut by 6 bases, the J end by 2 bases, with 19 bases between. Germline V CDR1 and CDR2: SGHTA, FQGNSA.

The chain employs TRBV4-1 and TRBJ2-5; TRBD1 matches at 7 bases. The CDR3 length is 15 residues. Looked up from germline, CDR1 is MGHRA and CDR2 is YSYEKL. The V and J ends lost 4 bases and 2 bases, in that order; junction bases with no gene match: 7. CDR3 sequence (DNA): TGCGCCAGCAGCCTCAACGACAGGGCACAAGAGACCCAGTACTTC. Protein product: CASSLNDRAQETQYF.

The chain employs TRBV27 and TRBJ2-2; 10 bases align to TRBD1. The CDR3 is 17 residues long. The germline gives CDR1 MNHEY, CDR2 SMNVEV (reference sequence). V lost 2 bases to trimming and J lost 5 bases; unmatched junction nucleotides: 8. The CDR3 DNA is TGTGCCAGCAGTTTAGTCAGGACAGGGGGATATACCGGGGAGCTGTTTTTT. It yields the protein CASSLVRTGGYTGELFF.

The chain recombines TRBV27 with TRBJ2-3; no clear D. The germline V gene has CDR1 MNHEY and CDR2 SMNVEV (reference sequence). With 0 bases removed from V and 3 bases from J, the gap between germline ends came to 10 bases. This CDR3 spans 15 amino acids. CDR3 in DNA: TGTGCCAGCAGTTTATCGGTCCACCCGACAGATACGCAGTATTTT. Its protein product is CASSLSVHPTDTQYF.

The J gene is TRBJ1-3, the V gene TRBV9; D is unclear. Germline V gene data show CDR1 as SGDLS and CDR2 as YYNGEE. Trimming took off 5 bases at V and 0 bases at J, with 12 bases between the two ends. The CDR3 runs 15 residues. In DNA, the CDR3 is TGTGCCAGCAGTGCCACTTCCCTCTCTGGAAACACCATATATTTT. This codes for CASSATSLSGNTIYF.

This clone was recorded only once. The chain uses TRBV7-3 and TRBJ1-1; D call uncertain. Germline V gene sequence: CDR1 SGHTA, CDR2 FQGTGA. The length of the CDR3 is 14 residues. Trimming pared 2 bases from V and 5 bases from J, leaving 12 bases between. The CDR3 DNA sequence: TGTGCCAGCAGCTTAGGCAGCGCGAGTACTGAAGCTTTCTTT. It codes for CASSLGSASTEAFF.

This chain's CDR3 is CASSLAQTDYEQYF. The CDR3 DNA follows: TGCGCCAGCAGCTTGGCCCAGACGGATTACGAGCAGTACTTC. This rearrangement joins TRBV5-1 to TRBJ2-7; D remains ambiguous. V lost 0 bases to trimming and J lost 4 bases, with 11 bases between them. Germline-derived CDR1 and CDR2 are SGHRS and YFSETQ. This CDR3 contains 14 residues.